This T cell receptor (beta chain) is drawn from a study of CD8+ T cells in alopecia areata. Trimming stripped 2 bases from V and 8 bases from J, with 18 bases between. Germline V gene data show CDR1 as GTSNPN and CDR2 as SVGIG (reference sequence). The CDR3 runs 14 residues. Sorted out of PBMCs were CD4+ T cells and CD8+ T cells. Extraction and reverse transcription of RNA yielded cDNA as the sequencing template. Profiled with immunoSEQ multiplex PCR; TCRdb holds only in-frame clones, not every one. Here the sample spans roughly 200,000 clones, 56% being singletons. Findings and limits, study-wide: Scalp sequencing captures resident alphabeta T cells of normal skin too. In patients, TCRs were shared less clearly than in mice, and HLA may possibly be involved. Relative to normal scalp, lesional scalp, especially alopecia totalis/universalis, showed higher clonality.

This clone was observed a handful of times. Its target is unknown. The receptor was isolated from a human donor in good health. The sequencing sample was made of CD8+ T cells sorted from blood. The rearrangement links TRBV30 to TRBJ2-5; a weak D match, TRBD1 (6 bases). As DNA, the CDR3 is TGTGCCTGGAGTCGGGACACCCCAATTAGAACCCAGTACTTC. Translation: CAWSRDTPIRTQYF.